Below, 28 T cell receptor beta chains from the same sample are listed, as sequenced in a study of T cell responses to AZD1222 COVID-19 vaccine. Some clones are missing from TCRdb's copy, which holds only in-frame ones; the method was immunoSEQ multiplex PCR. The sample lists 120,000 to 150,000 clones, roughly nine tenths occurring once. The sample here was peripheral blood, taken 28 days after the second AZD1222 dose. The receptors here all came from an adult who received the AZD1222 COVID-19 vaccine.

The chain uses TRBV11-2 and TRBJ1-4; 9 bases are a match to TRBD1. Trimming removed 1 base from V and 7 bases from J; junction bases left unmatched: 7. The CDR3 runs to 16 residues. Germline V gene data show CDR1 as SGHAT and CDR2 as FQNNGV. The CDR3 DNA sequence: TGTGCCAGCAGCTTAGCTAGGGGACAGGGCAGTGAAAAACTGTTTTTT. Translating it yields CASSLARGQGSEKLFF.

The CDR3 reads CASSPTGTAIYGYTF. The CDR3 DNA sequence: TGTGCCAGCAGTCCGACGGGGACGGCCATCTATGGCTACACCTTC. This chain joins TRBV27 and TRBJ1-2; perhaps TRBD1 as D (5 bases). Between the trimmed V and J ends, which lost 5 bases and 4 bases, there was a span of 17 bases. CDR1 and CDR2 (germline): MNHEY, SMNVEV (reference sequence). CDR3 length equals 15 residues.

This clone was detected only once. CDR3 DNA: TGTGCCAGCAGTGAACAGGGGAATTACGATCAGCCCCAGCATTTT. Residues: CASSEQGNYDQPQHF. The chain couples TRBV6-1 to TRBJ1-5; tentative D call: TRBD1 (6 bases). Germline loops: CDR1 MNHNS, CDR2 SASEGT. V dropped 2 bases and J dropped 5 bases, with 13 bases sitting between them. The CDR3 spans 15 residues.

CDR3 loop: CASSERPGASGSFTNEQFF. CDR3 in DNA: TGTGCCAGCAGCGAGCGCCCAGGGGCTAGCGGGAGCTTCACCAATGAGCAGTTCTTC. The J gene is TRBJ2-1, the V gene TRBV9; 10 bases are a match to TRBD2. With V trimmed by 3 bases and J by 6 bases, 18 bases remained unmatched. From germline, CDR1 is SGDLS and CDR2 YYNGEE. This CDR3 region has 19 residues.

Note on this clone: Other DNA sequences in this sample translate to the same CDR3. The V gene is TRBV7-9, the J gene TRBJ1-4; D not certain. There are 14 residues in the CDR3. The germline V gene encodes CDR1 SEHNR and CDR2 FQNEAQ (reference sequence). Trimming took off 1 base at V and 4 bases at J, with 7 bases between the two ends. CDR3: CASSLVSGNEKLFF. The CDR3, as DNA: TGTGCCAGCAGCTTAGTCTCCGGTAATGAAAAACTGTTTTTT.

The chain is built from TRBV7-8 and TRBJ1-1, with 9 positions matching TRBD1. With V trimmed by 5 bases and J by 4 bases, 5 bases remained unmatched. Germline V lookup: CDR1 SGHVS, CDR2 FQNEAQ. CDR3 length equals 14 residues. The CDR3 DNA sequence: TGTGCCAGCAGCGAGGACAGGGGAGCCACTGAAGCTTTCTTT. Translated, it gives CASSEDRGATEAFF.

The chain uses TRBV19 and TRBJ2-1; D is perhaps TRBD2 (6 bases). The ends were cut back, 2 bases at V and 6 bases at J, with 11 bases in the middle. CDR1 and CDR2 from the germline V gene are LNHDA and SQIVND (reference sequence). This CDR3 spans 14 amino acids. The CDR3 bases are TGTGCCAGTAGTATAAGGGACTTGTTCAATGAGCAGTTCTTC. Translation gives CASSIRDLFNEQFF. Filled out from reference TRBV19 and TRBJ2-1, the complete variable domain reads DGGITQSPKYLFRKEGQNVTLSCEQNLNHDAMYWYRQDPGQGLRLIYYSQIVNDFQKGDIAEGYSVSREKKESFPLTVTSAQKNPTAFYLCASSIRDLFNEQFFGPGTRLTVL.

The V call is TRBV5-1, the J call TRBJ1-2; D might be TRBD1 (6 bases). Between the trimmed V and J ends, which lost 7 bases and 4 bases, there was a span of 20 bases. The V gene's germline CDR1 is SGHRS and CDR2 YFSETQ. CDR3 length: 15 amino acids. The CDR3 DNA reads TGCGCCAGCCGAGGGACCGGACAGCTCCCCTATGGCTACACCTTC. As protein: CASRGTGQLPYGYTF.

The rearrangement links TRBV6-5 to TRBJ2-7, with D possibly being TRBD2 (6 bases). The ends were cut back, 6 bases at V and 7 bases at J, with 16 bases in the middle. Germline assignment: CDR1 MNHEY and CDR2 SVGAGI. The CDR3 loop spans 13 amino acids. CDR3 sequence (DNA): TGTGCCAGCAGCTTGAGCGGGCGTGGGGAGCAGTACTTC. Its translation is CASSLSGRGEQYF.

V is TRBV27 and J is TRBJ2-3; TRBD1 is a possible D gene (5 bases). Germline CDR1 reads MNHEY; CDR2 reads SMNVEV (reference sequence). V was cut by 2 bases and J by 4 bases, with 16 bases left in between. This CDR3 is built from 16 residues. The DNA of the CDR3 is TGTGCCAGCAGTTTAGGCTCTTATGGGGCCCCAGATACGCAGTATTTT. As protein: CASSLGSYGAPDTQYF.

This chain uses TRBV5-1 with TRBJ2-1; 16 nucleotides match TRBD2. Germline CDR1 and CDR2: SGHRS and YFSETQ. CDR3 length: 19 residues. Trimming took 4 bases from V and 0 from J; bases not matched to a gene: 7. CDR3 in amino acids: CASSPGLAGGSRSYNEQFF. The DNA of the CDR3 is TGCGCCAGCAGCCCGGGACTAGCGGGGGGGTCCCGCTCCTACAATGAGCAGTTCTTC.

V is TRBV19 and J is TRBJ2-5, with D perhaps matching TRBD2 (5 bases). CDR1 is LNHDA and CDR2 is SQIVND in the germline V gene (reference sequence). There are 16 residues in the CDR3. V dropped 6 bases and J dropped 3 bases, with 20 bases sitting between them. The CDR3 loop reads CASRRETSPAEETQYF. CDR3 bases: TGTGCCAGTAGGAGGGAGACTTCCCCTGCCGAAGAGACCCAGTACTTC.

The chain is built from TRBV28 and TRBJ2-7; tentatively, D is TRBD2 (7 bases). Between the trimmed V and J ends, which lost 11 bases and 4 bases, there was a span of 21 bases. The CDR3 has 14 residues. Looked up from germline, CDR1 is MDHEN and CDR2 is SYDVKM. The CDR3: CAHSPRGASYEQYF. CDR3 coding DNA: TGTGCCCACTCCCCCCGGGGGGCTTCTTACGAGCAGTACTTC.

The genes are TRBV19 and TRBJ1-5; tentatively, D is TRBD1 (6 bases). V was trimmed by 1 base and J by 4 bases, leaving 11 bases between them. CDR3 length: 15 residues. Germline values: CDR1 LNHDA, CDR2 SQIVND (reference sequence). The CDR3 region is CASSIGGQPNQPQHF. The CDR3 DNA sequence: TGTGCCAGTAGTATAGGAGGACAGCCAAATCAGCCCCAGCATTTT.

The chain has TRBV30 and TRBJ2-2; the D is unclear. CDR3 length: 14 residues. V gave up 1 base and J gave up 3 bases, with 9 bases separating them. Germline assignment: CDR1 GTSNPN and CDR2 SVGIG (reference sequence). The CDR3 sequence is CAWSEVSYTGELFF. The CDR3 DNA follows: TGTGCCTGGAGTGAGGTCAGCTACACCGGGGAGCTGTTTTTT.

CDR3 nucleotide sequence: TGTGCCAGCAGCCAGCCATTCAGGGTAGTGAATTCACCCCTCCACTTT. As protein: CASSQPFRVVNSPLHF. This rearrangement joins TRBV3-1 (or the pseudogene TRBV3-2) to TRBJ1-6; tentative D call: TRBD1 (5 bases). Trimming stripped 3 bases from V and 7 bases from J, with 16 bases between. Germline V lookup: CDR1 LGHDT, CDR2 YNNKEL (reference sequence). The CDR3 contains 16 residues.

The chain carries TRBV19 and TRBJ1-5; TRBD1 agrees at 10 bases. The CDR3 is 16 amino acids. Germline V gene lookup returns CDR1 LNHDA and CDR2 SQIVND (reference sequence). The J segment lost 7 bases and the V segment lost 7 bases, leaving 13 bases of the junction unmatched. The CDR3 nucleotides are TGTGCCAGTACCCAGGGGGACAGGGGAACGGGACAGCCCCAGCATTTT. Protein sequence: CASTQGDRGTGQPQHF.

The CDR3 nucleotides are TGTGCCAGTAGTCTCGGGGCAGGGGTCTACGAGCAGTACTTC. Translated: CASSLGAGVYEQYF. The gene calls are TRBV19 and TRBJ2-7; possibly TRBD1 for D (6 bases). The CDR3 contains 14 residues. Germline V lookup: CDR1 LNHDA, CDR2 SQIVND (reference sequence). The V gene lost 5 bases and the J gene lost 3 bases, with 14 bases spanning the gap.

V is TRBV4-1 and J is TRBJ2-2; D uncertain. This CDR3 contains 13 residues. The germline V and J ends were trimmed by 1 base and 6 bases, with 6 bases remaining between them. Germline lookup yields CDR1 MGHRA and CDR2 YSYEKL. CDR3 loop: CASSQGDPGELFF. DNA of the CDR3: TGCGCCAGCAGCCAAGGTGACCCCGGGGAGCTGTTTTTT.

This chain connects TRBV19 to TRBJ1-1; no clear D. Germline CDR1 and CDR2: LNHDA and SQIVND (reference sequence). This CDR3 comprises 13 residues. Deletions cut 5 bases from V and 1 base from J, with 8 bases between. This CDR3 is CASSRNRNTEAFF. The CDR3 coding sequence is TGTGCCAGTAGTCGGAACAGGAACACTGAAGCTTTCTTT.

This chain joins TRBV5-1 and TRBJ2-1, with D unresolved. The CDR3 runs to 12 residues. Per germline, CDR1 SGHRS and CDR2 YFSETQ. V shed 3 bases and J shed 8 bases, with 9 bases lying between them. CDR3 loop: CASSSPVYEQFF. CDR3 bases: TGCGCCAGCAGCTCGCCGGTATATGAGCAGTTCTTC.

The chain couples TRBV19 to TRBJ1-2; D is undetermined. The CDR3 is 13 amino acids. Trimming cost V 4 bases and J 4 bases, with 10 bases left between them. Germline assignment: CDR1 LNHDA and CDR2 SQIVND (reference sequence). CDR3: CASSTREVYGYTF. The CDR3 DNA is TGTGCCAGTAGTACACGGGAGGTCTATGGCTACACCTTC. Variable domain in full (rest from reference TRBV19 and TRBJ1-2): DGGITQSPKYLFRKEGQNVTLSCEQNLNHDAMYWYRQDPGQGLRLIYYSQIVNDFQKGDIAEGYSVSREKKESFPLTVTSAQKNPTAFYLCASSTREVYGYTFGSGTRLTVV.

This chain uses TRBV3-1 (or the pseudogene TRBV3-2) with TRBJ1-2; D is unresolved. This CDR3 contains 16 residues. The V and J ends lost 2 bases and 6 bases respectively, with 19 bases between them. Germline assignment: CDR1 LGHDT and CDR2 YNNKEL (reference sequence). This CDR3 reads CASSQSGRRQADGYTF. Written as DNA, the CDR3 is TGTGCCAGCAGCCAATCCGGCCGTCGGCAGGCGGATGGCTACACCTTC.

Details on this clone: This CDR3 is also generated by other DNA sequences in the sample. This chain joins TRBV9 and TRBJ1-1; D gene ambiguous. V dropped 0 bases and J dropped 1 base, with 4 bases sitting between them. Germline V CDR1 and CDR2: SGDLS, YYNGEE. This CDR3 spans 13 amino acids. The CDR3 region is CASSVAGNTEAFF. CDR3 nucleotides: TGTGCCAGCAGCGTAGCCGGGAACACTGAAGCTTTCTTT.

J is TRBJ2-1 and V is TRBV18; D is possibly TRBD2 (6 bases). CDR1 and CDR2 from the germline V gene are KGHSH and LQKENI. The CDR3 is made up of 13 amino acids. The V end lost 3 bases, the J end lost 9 bases, and 12 bases lay between the germline ends. The CDR3: CASSPFGGTEQFF. The CDR3 coding sequence is TGTGCCAGCTCACCGTTTGGGGGGACTGAGCAGTTCTTC.

The DNA of the CDR3 is TGTGCCAGCAGTTTTCAGGGGGGCCATCAGCCCCAGCATTTT. Its protein product is CASSFQGGHQPQHF. V is TRBV27 and J is TRBJ1-5; 7 nucleotides agree with TRBD1. The V gene's germline CDR1 is MNHEY and CDR2 SMNVEV (reference sequence). The CDR3 covers 14 residues. The J segment lost 5 bases and the V segment lost 3 bases, leaving 4 bases of the junction unmatched.

The chain links TRBV27 to TRBJ1-1, with 9 bases aligning to TRBD1. The length of the CDR3 is 14 residues. From germline, CDR1 is MNHEY and CDR2 SMNVEV (reference sequence). Trimming removed 5 bases from V and 4 bases from J; junction bases left unmatched: 5. The CDR3 nucleotides read TGTGCCAGCAGTAAACCGGGACAGGGCACTGAAGCTTTCTTT. Its protein is CASSKPGQGTEAFF.

The rearrangement uses TRBV7-2 and TRBJ2-3; the D gene is possibly TRBD2 (6 bases). Trimming stripped 2 bases from V and 1 base from J, with 10 bases between. The germline V gene has CDR1 SGHTA and CDR2 FQGNSA. The CDR3 is made up of 15 amino acids. The CDR3 here is CASSLQSSGTDTQYF. The CDR3 nucleotides read TGTGCCAGCAGCTTACAGTCTAGCGGCACAGATACGCAGTATTTT.